This T cell receptor beta chain comes out of a study of breast tumors, draining lymph nodes, adjacent tissues. V was clipped by 6 bases and J by 2 bases; unmatched bases: 4. This CDR3 has 15 amino acids. Axillary draining lymph nodes of breast cancer patients supplied the node samples. Points from the study as a whole: Tumor T cell lymph node origin was a supported hypothesis, not proven. Tumors had less TCR diversity than lymph nodes, more than nontumor tissue.

TCRdb reprocessed the multiplex PCR reads with MiXCR, giving one entry per CDR3 protein. Of approximately 120,000 distinct CDR3 sequences listed, roughly 20% are singletons. This clonotype was recorded at least ten times. The target antigen is unknown. The TCR comes from a female donor with breast cancer. Some clones in this sample may be carry-over from other donors' samples. The rearrangement joins TRBV12-3 or TRBV12-4 to TRBJ2-7; 13 bases fit TRBD2. Input material: axillary lymph node tissue. The CDR3 DNA reads as TGTGCCAGCAGGGGGACTAGCGGGACCCCCTACGAGCAGTACTTC. Residues: CASRGTSGTPYEQYF.